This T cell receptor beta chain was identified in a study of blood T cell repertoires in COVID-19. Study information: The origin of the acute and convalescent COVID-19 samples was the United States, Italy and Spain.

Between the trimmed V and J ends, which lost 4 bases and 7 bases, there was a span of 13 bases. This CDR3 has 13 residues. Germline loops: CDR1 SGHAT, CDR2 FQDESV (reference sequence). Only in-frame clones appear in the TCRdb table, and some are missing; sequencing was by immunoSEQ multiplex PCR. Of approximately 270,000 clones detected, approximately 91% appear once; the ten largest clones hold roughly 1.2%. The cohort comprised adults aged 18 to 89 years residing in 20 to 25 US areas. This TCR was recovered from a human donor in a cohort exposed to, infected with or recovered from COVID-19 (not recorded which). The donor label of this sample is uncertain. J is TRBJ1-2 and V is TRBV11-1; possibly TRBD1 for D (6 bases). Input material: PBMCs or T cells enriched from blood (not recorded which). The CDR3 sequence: CASSYREMRGYTF. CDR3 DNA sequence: TGTGCCAGCAGCTACAGGGAAATGCGTGGCTACACCTTC.